Each of the 21 T cell receptor beta chains below was sequenced from the same sample in a study of blood T cell repertoires in COVID-19. Assay used: immunoSEQ multiplex PCR; TCRdb lists only in-frame clones, some missing. In the table there are a few hundred thousand clones, around 83% of which are singletons. Sequencing used peripheral blood. These receptors were collected from a young man with active or convalescent COVID-19.

The chain employs TRBV7-9 and TRBJ2-5, with D unresolved. Germline assignment: CDR1 SEHNR and CDR2 FQNEAQ (reference sequence). V shed 5 bases and J shed 5 bases, with 9 bases lying between them. This CDR3 is built from 12 residues. CDR3 in amino acids: CASSSSRETQYF. In DNA form, the CDR3 reads TGTGCCAGCAGCAGCAGCAGGGAGACCCAGTACTTC.

V usage is TRBV5-6 and J usage is TRBJ2-1; no firm D call. This CDR3 spans 13 amino acids. V dropped 0 bases and J dropped 8 bases, with 9 bases sitting between them. CDR1 and CDR2 from the germline V gene are SGHDT and YYEEEE. CDR3 in DNA: TGTGCCAGCAGCTTGGGGGCTTGGCATGAGCAGTTCTTC. Translated, it gives CASSLGAWHEQFF. Full variable domain (missing parts from reference TRBV5-6 and TRBJ2-1): DAGVTQSPTHLIKTRGQQVTLRCSPKSGHDTVSWYQQALGQGPQFIFQYYEEEERQRGNFPDRFSGHQFPNYSSELNVNALLLGDSALYLCASSLGAWHEQFFGPGTRLTVL.

V and J are TRBV27 and TRBJ2-7; 8 positions agree with TRBD1. Germline CDR1 MNHEY, CDR2 SMNVEV (reference sequence). The CDR3 length is 14 residues. V was pared by 5 bases and J by 6 bases, with 9 bases of the junction left unmatched. The CDR3 DNA follows: TGTGCCAGCAGTCCAATGAACACAGGGGGCGAGCAGTACTTC. This codes for CASSPMNTGGEQYF.

This clone has just one count. This chain connects TRBV5-4 to TRBJ1-2; 8 nucleotides agree with TRBD1. The V and J ends lost 7 bases and 5 bases, in that order; junction bases with no gene match: 7. CDR1 is SGHNT and CDR2 is YYREEE in the germline V gene (reference sequence). The CDR3 contains 13 residues. The CDR3 nucleotides are TGTGCCAGCTCCGTGGACAGGGAATATGGCTACACCTTC. Residues: CASSVDREYGYTF.

With respect to this clone: Distinct nucleotide sequences in the sample also encode this CDR3. This chain links TRBV7-9 with TRBJ2-5, with D possibly TRBD1 on 5 matching bases. V lost 5 bases and J lost 1, with 8 bases in between. This CDR3 spans 13 amino acids. Germline V lookup: CDR1 SEHNR, CDR2 FQNEAQ (reference sequence). The CDR3 coding sequence is TGTGCCAGCAGCCGACAGAGCCAAGAGACCCAGTACTTC. This codes for CASSRQSQETQYF.

The genes are TRBV14 and TRBJ1-6, with D possibly matching TRBD1 (5 bases). The CDR3 totals 15 residues. Germline CDR1 SGHDN, CDR2 FVKESK. Trimming pared 4 bases from V and 9 bases from J, leaving 16 bases between. CDR3 nucleotides: TGTGCCAGCAGCCCGGGACTGATGGATGGTTCACCCCTCCACTTT. Residues: CASSPGLMDGSPLHF. The full variable domain, rest sourced from reference TRBV14 and TRBJ1-6, is EAGVTQFPSHSVIEKGQTVTLRCDPISGHDNLYWYRRVMGKEIKFLLHFVKESKQDESGMPNNRFLAERTGGTYSTLKVQPAELEDSGVYFCASSPGLMDGSPLHFGNGTRLTVT.

The gene calls are TRBV11-2 and TRBJ2-7; the D gene is possibly TRBD2 (5 bases). The CDR3 consists of 17 residues. Germline V CDR1 and CDR2: SGHAT, FQNNGV. The V end lost 0 bases, the J end lost 0 bases, and 15 bases lay between the germline ends. CDR3 loop: CASSLDLLSGLSYEQYF. The CDR3 nucleotides are TGTGCCAGCAGCTTAGATCTTCTAAGCGGTCTCTCCTACGAGCAGTACTTC.

The J gene is TRBJ2-7, the V gene TRBV30; a weak D match, TRBD1 (6 bases). The length of the CDR3 is 14 residues. V was cut by 0 bases and J by 8 bases, with 17 bases left in between. Germline values: CDR1 GTSNPN, CDR2 SVGIG (reference sequence). The CDR3 protein is CAWSVEAGVPQQYF. Written as DNA, the CDR3 is TGTGCCTGGAGTGTAGAAGCAGGGGTCCCCCAGCAGTACTTC.

CDR3 nucleotides: TGTGCCAGCTCACCCGGGACTAGCGGGACGGATGAGCAGTTCTTC. Its protein is CASSPGTSGTDEQFF. V gene TRBV18 combines with J gene TRBJ2-1; TRBD2 agrees at 13 bases. This CDR3 has 15 residues. The germline gives CDR1 KGHSH, CDR2 LQKENI. Losses at the gene ends were 3 bases for V and 8 bases for J; bases not matched to a gene: 4.

The J gene is TRBJ2-3, the V gene TRBV24-1, with D tentatively TRBD1 (5 bases). The CDR3 has 15 residues. Trimming shortened V by 1 base and J by 6 bases, and 13 bases separated the two germline ends. Germline CDR1 reads KGHDR; CDR2 reads SFDVKD. The CDR3 reads CATSDFPGHSDTQYF. DNA for the CDR3: TGTGCCACCAGTGATTTCCCTGGACACTCTGATACGCAGTATTTT.

The CDR3, as DNA: TGTGCCACGAGGGCCTACACAGATACGCAGTATTTT. Translation: CATRAYTDTQYF. This chain uses TRBV2 with TRBJ2-3; weak D call: TRBD2 (5 bases). Germline assignment: CDR1 SNHLY and CDR2 FYNNEI. V gave up 10 bases and J gave up 2 bases, with 10 bases separating them. CDR3 length: 12 residues.

The V gene is TRBV24-1, the J gene TRBJ2-3; D is undetermined. Per germline, CDR1 KGHDR and CDR2 SFDVKD. The CDR3 totals 12 residues. Between the trimmed V and J ends, which lost 2 bases and 6 bases, there was a span of 5 bases. CDR3 amino acids: CATSDSSDTQYF. CDR3 nucleotide sequence: TGTGCCACCAGTGATTCTTCGGATACGCAGTATTTT.

This chain joins TRBV29-1 and TRBJ1-2, with 10 bases identical to TRBD1. Germline lookup yields CDR1 SQVTM and CDR2 ANQGSEA. The CDR3 runs to 12 residues. V lost 4 bases and J lost 6; bases outside the gene matches: 2. In nucleotides, the CDR3 is TGCAGCGTTGGGGGACAGGGGCATGGCTACACCTTC. This sequence encodes CSVGGQGHGYTF.

The CDR3 DNA is TGTGCCATCAGTGAGAGGAGAGTGAACACTGAAGCTTTCTTT. This gives the protein CAISERRVNTEAFF. V usage is TRBV10-3 and J usage is TRBJ1-1; D gene uncertain. The CDR3 has 14 amino acids. Deletions cut 2 bases from V and 0 bases from J, with 7 bases between. The germline CDR1 and CDR2 sequences are ENHRY and SYGVKD.

In DNA, the CDR3 is TGCGCCAGCAGCCCGGGACAGGGCAGAGGCAACACTGAAGCTTTCTTT. It specifies CASSPGQGRGNTEAFF. The V call is TRBV5-1, the J call TRBJ1-1; 9 nucleotides agree with TRBD1. The CDR3 covers 16 residues. The germline V gene encodes CDR1 SGHRS and CDR2 YFSETQ. Trimming took 4 bases from V and 2 from J; bases not matched to a gene: 9.

The chain links TRBV7-8 to TRBJ1-5, with D perhaps TRBD1 (6 bases). Between the trimmed V and J ends, which lost 3 bases and 6 bases, there was a span of 12 bases. Looked up from germline, CDR1 is SGHVS and CDR2 is FQNEAQ. There are 14 residues in the CDR3. The CDR3 sequence is CASSFGGGGQPQHF. The CDR3 DNA reads TGTGCCAGCAGCTTTGGAGGGGGGGGTCAGCCCCAGCATTTT.

This chain uses TRBV29-1 with TRBJ1-3; unclear D gene. Germline V gene sequence: CDR1 SQVTM, CDR2 ANQGSEA. V lost 7 bases and J lost 4, with 17 bases in between. The CDR3 totals 14 residues. The CDR3 region is CSALPDETGNTIYF. DNA of the CDR3: TGCAGCGCCCTCCCAGATGAGACAGGAAACACCATATATTTT.

This clone has a count of ten or more. The chain joins TRBV19 to TRBJ1-5; D uncertain. The CDR3 contains 13 residues. Germline lookup yields CDR1 LNHDA and CDR2 SQIVND (reference sequence). V was cut by 8 bases and J by 6 bases, with 14 bases left in between. CDR3 region: CASSARAAQPQHF. CDR3 coding DNA: TGTGCCAGTTCGGCTAGAGCGGCTCAGCCCCAGCATTTT.

V and J are TRBV6-5 and TRBJ1-6; TRBD1 aligns across 9 bases. Germline CDR1 MNHEY, CDR2 SVGAGI. The CDR3 runs to 14 residues. V was pared by 7 bases and J by 10 bases, with 8 bases of the junction left unmatched. CDR3 protein: CASKMDRGESPLHF. In nucleotides, the CDR3 is TGTGCCAGCAAAATGGACAGGGGTGAATCACCCCTCCACTTT.

This clone was counted many times. CDR3 protein: CASTFVTQPQHF. In DNA form, the CDR3 reads TGTGCCAGCACCTTCGTAACACAGCCCCAGCATTTT. V and J are TRBV6-4 and TRBJ1-5; no reliable D call. Germline loops: CDR1 MRHNA, CDR2 SNTAGT. The CDR3 runs to 12 residues. V gave up 7 bases and J gave up 7 bases, with 11 bases separating them.

The rearrangement links TRBV5-1 to TRBJ2-7; D remains unclear. The CDR3 covers 14 residues. Germline CDR1 SGHRS, CDR2 YFSETQ. V was pared by 0 bases and J by 1 base, with 8 bases between. In DNA, the CDR3 is TGCGCCAGCAGCTTGGCCGCGCTATCCTACGAGCAGTACTTC. Translation gives CASSLAALSYEQYF.